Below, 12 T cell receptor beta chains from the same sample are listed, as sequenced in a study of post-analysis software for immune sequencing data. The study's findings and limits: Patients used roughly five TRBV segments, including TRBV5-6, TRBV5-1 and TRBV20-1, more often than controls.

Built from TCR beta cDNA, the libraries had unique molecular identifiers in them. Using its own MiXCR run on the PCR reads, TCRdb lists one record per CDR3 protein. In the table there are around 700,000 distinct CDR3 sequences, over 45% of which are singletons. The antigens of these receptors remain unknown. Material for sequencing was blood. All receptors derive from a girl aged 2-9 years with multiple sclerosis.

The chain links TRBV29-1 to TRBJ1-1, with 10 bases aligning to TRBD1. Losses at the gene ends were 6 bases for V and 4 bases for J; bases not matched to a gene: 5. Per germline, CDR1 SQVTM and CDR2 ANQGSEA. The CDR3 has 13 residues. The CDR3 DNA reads TGCAGCGTGGGGGGGACAGGGGCCACTGAAGCTTTCTTT. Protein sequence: CSVGGTGATEAFF.

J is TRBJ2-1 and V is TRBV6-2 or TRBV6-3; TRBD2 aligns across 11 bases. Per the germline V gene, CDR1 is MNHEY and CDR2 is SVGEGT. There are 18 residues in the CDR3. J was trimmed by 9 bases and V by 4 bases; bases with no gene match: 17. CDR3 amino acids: CASSSTFSDSGGAGEQFF. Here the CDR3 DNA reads TGTGCCAGCAGTTCAACCTTCTCCGATAGCGGGGGGGCGGGTGAGCAGTTCTTC.

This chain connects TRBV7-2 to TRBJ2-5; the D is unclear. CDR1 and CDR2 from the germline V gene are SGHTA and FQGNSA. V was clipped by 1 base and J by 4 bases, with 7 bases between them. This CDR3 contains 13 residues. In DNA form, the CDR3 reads TGTGCCAGCAGCTTAGTCTTTATAGAGACCCAGTACTTC. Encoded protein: CASSLVFIETQYF.

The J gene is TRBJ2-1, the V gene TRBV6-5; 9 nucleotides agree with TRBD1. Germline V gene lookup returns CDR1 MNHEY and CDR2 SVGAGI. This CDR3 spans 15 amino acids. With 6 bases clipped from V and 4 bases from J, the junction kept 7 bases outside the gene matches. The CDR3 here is CASSLSGQGYNEQFF. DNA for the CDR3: TGTGCCAGCAGCCTATCGGGACAGGGATACAATGAGCAGTTCTTC.

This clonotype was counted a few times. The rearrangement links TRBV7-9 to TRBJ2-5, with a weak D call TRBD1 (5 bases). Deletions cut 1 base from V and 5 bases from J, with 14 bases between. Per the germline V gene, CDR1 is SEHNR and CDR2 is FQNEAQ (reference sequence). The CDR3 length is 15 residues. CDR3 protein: CASSLEGRVRETQYF. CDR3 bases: TGTGCCAGCAGCTTAGAGGGCAGGGTTAGGGAGACCCAGTACTTC.

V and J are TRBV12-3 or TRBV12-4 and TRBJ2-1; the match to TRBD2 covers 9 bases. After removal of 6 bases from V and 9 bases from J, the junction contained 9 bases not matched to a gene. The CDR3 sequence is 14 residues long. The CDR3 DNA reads TGTGCCAGCAGAACCGGGACTAGCTTAGGTGAGCAGTTCTTC. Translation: CASRTGTSLGEQFF.

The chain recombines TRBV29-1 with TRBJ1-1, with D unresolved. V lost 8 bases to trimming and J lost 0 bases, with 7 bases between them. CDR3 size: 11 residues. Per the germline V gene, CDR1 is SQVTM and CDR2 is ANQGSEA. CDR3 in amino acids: CSLLLNTEAFF. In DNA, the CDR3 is TGCAGCTTACTCCTGAACACTGAAGCTTTCTTT.

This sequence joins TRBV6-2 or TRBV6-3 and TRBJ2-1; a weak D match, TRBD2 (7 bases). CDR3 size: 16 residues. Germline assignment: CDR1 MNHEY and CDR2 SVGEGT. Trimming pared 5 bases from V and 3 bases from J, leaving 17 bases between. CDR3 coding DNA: TGTGCCAGCAGTCCCGAGGCGGGGGCTTACTACAATGAGCAGTTCTTC. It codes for CASSPEAGAYYNEQFF.

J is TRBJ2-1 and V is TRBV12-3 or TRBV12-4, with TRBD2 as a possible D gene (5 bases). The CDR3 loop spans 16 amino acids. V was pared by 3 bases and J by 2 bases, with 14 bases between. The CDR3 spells CASSFRALEAYNEQFF. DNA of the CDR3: TGTGCCAGCAGTTTCCGGGCACTAGAGGCCTACAATGAGCAGTTCTTC.

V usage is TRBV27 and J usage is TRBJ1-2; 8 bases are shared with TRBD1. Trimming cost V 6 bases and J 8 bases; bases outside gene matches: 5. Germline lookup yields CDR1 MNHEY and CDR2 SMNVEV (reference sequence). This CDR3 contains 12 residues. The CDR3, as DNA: TGTGCCAGCAGGGACAGGGTAGGCGGCTACACCTTC. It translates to CASRDRVGGYTF.

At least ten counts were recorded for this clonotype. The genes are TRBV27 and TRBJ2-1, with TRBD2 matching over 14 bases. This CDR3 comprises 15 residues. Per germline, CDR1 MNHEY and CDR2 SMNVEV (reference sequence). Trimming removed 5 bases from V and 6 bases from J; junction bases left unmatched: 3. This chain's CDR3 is CASSPGTSGSNEQFF. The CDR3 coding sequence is TGTGCCAGCAGTCCCGGGACTAGCGGGAGCAATGAGCAGTTCTTC.

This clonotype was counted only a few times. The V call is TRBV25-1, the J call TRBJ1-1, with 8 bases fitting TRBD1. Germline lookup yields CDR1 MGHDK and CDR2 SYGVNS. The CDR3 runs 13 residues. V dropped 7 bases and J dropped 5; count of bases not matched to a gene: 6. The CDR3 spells CASTQGAGTEAFF. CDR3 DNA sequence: TGTGCCAGCACTCAGGGGGCAGGGACTGAAGCTTTCTTT.